One sample yielded the 12 T cell receptor beta chains listed below, sequenced in a study of OX40 agonist ivuxolimab in advanced cancers. Produced via immunoSEQ multiplex PCR; TCRdb's table is partial and in-frame only. This table has approximately 76,000 clones, 93% appearing once. The sample here was CD4+ or CD8+ T cells sorted from blood, taken in a trial of the OX40 agonist ivuxolimab. These receptors all come from an adult with an advanced solid tumor such as melanoma, head and neck, liver or kidney cancer.

The rearrangement uses TRBV6-1 and TRBJ1-2; D call uncertain. The CDR3 spans 14 residues. From germline, CDR1 is MNHNS and CDR2 SASEGT. V was shortened by 1 base and J by 4 bases, with 10 bases between the two germline ends. The CDR3 protein is CASSEGRVIYGYTF. The CDR3 DNA is TGTGCCAGCAGTGAAGGGAGGGTTATCTATGGCTACACCTTC.

This clone was observed once. This chain links TRBV5-4 with TRBJ1-6, with TRBD1 matching 9 bases. The CDR3 consists of 19 residues. V lost 0 bases and J lost 3; bases outside the gene matches: 10. Germline V gene sequence: CDR1 SGHNT, CDR2 YYREEE (reference sequence). For the CDR3, the DNA is TGTGCCAGCAGCTTGGCGGGACAGGGCCCGAGCCGCTATAATTCACCCCTCCACTTT. Protein: CASSLAGQGPSRYNSPLHF.

This sequence joins TRBV7-2 and TRBJ2-2; 7 nucleotides align to TRBD1. The CDR3 is 15 amino acids. The germline V gene has CDR1 SGHTA and CDR2 FQGNSA. V gave up 2 bases and J gave up 3 bases; unmatched junction bases: 3. CDR3 protein: CASSLRQGDTGELFF. For the CDR3, the DNA is TGTGCCAGCAGCTTAAGACAGGGAGACACCGGGGAGCTGTTTTTT.

Here the CDR3 reads CASSQSMSLLEQYF. In nucleotides, the CDR3 is TGCGCCAGCAGTCAATCGATGTCCCTATTGGAGCAGTACTTC. This chain connects TRBV23-1 to TRBJ2-7; no definite D call. TRBV23-1 is an ORF, and what it does is uncertain. The length of the CDR3 is 14 residues. Trimming cost V 0 bases and J 7 bases, with 13 bases left between them.

This chain uses TRBV27 with TRBJ1-2, with 10 bases identical to TRBD1. This CDR3 is built from 15 residues. V was clipped by 2 bases and J by 4 bases; unmatched bases: 4. CDR1 and CDR2 (germline): MNHEY, SMNVEV (reference sequence). This CDR3 is CASSLGQGVGYGYTF. In DNA, the CDR3 is TGTGCCAGCAGTTTAGGACAGGGGGTGGGCTATGGCTACACCTTC.

The chain recombines TRBV7-2 with TRBJ2-1; 8 nucleotides agree with TRBD2. Germline loops: CDR1 SGHTA, CDR2 FQGNSA. The ends lost 7 bases at V and 4 bases at J; junction bases unmatched: 6. CDR3 size: 14 residues. The CDR3 protein is CASTSGRLYNEQFF. The CDR3 DNA reads as TGTGCCAGCACTAGCGGGCGTCTATACAATGAGCAGTTCTTC.

Notes on this clone: At one of its ends the junction is not consistent with the germline gene, which may arise from a read error. The chain has TRBV4-3 and TRBJ2-5; TRBD1 matches 7 bases. The germline CDR1 and CDR2 sequences are LGHNA and YSLEER. The CDR3 covers 13 residues. The chain's CDR3 is CASSQEPQDRQDF. The CDR3 DNA sequence: TGCGCCAGCAGCCAAGAGCCTCAGGACAGGCAGGACTTC.

Comment on this clone: This CDR3 is also generated by other DNA sequences in the sample. This chain uses TRBV30 with TRBJ2-3; TRBD1 might be the D (5 bases). Per the germline V gene, CDR1 is GTSNPN and CDR2 is SVGIG (reference sequence). V dropped 0 bases and J dropped 2 bases, with 12 bases sitting between them. The CDR3 runs to 15 residues. CDR3 in DNA: TGTGCCTGGAGTGTAGGGGCCGGATCCACAGATACGCAGTATTTT. It encodes CAWSVGAGSTDTQYF.

V usage is TRBV2 and J usage is TRBJ1-6; no clear D. This CDR3 contains 14 residues. The germline gives CDR1 SNHLY, CDR2 FYNNEI. Trimming left V 4 bases short and J 14 bases short, with 18 bases between. CDR3 nucleotide sequence: TGTGCCAGCAGTGTCCGGGCCCCCCGCTTTACCCTCCACTTT. Protein: CASSVRAPRFTLHF.

The J gene is TRBJ2-7, the V gene TRBV5-5, with 12 bases that match TRBD2. CDR3 length: 14 amino acids. Germline assignment: CDR1 SGHKS and CDR2 YYEKEE (reference sequence). Trimming at V came to 3 bases and at J to 4 bases, leaving 2 bases not matched to a gene. The CDR3 region is CASSWTSGEYEQYF. DNA of the CDR3: TGTGCCAGCAGCTGGACTAGCGGGGAGTACGAGCAGTACTTC.

The chain joins TRBV27 to TRBJ1-2, with 9 bases lining up with TRBD1. The length of the CDR3 is 13 residues. The trim removed 5 bases at V and 6 bases at J, leaving 4 bases unmatched. The germline V gene encodes CDR1 MNHEY and CDR2 SMNVEV (reference sequence). CDR3: CASSPRQGDGYTF. The CDR3 DNA is TGTGCCAGCAGTCCACGACAGGGGGATGGCTACACCTTC.

The V gene is TRBV13, the J gene TRBJ2-1; maybe TRBD2 (5 bases). The CDR3 sequence is 16 residues long. V was shortened by 5 bases and J by 0 bases, with 14 bases between the two germline ends. Germline-derived CDR1 and CDR2 are PRHDT and FYEKMQ (reference sequence). Here the CDR3 DNA reads TGTGCCAGCAGCATCCGGACGGGGAGCTCCTACAATGAGCAGTTCTTC. This gives the protein CASSIRTGSSYNEQFF.